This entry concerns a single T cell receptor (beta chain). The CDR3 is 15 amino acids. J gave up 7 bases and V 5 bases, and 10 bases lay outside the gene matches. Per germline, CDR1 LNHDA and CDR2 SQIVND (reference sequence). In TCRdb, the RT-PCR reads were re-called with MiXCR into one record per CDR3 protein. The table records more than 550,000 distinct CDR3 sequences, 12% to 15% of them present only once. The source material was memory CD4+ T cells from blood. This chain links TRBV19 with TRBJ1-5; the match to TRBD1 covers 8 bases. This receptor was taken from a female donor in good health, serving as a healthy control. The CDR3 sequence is CASSLRQGQRQPQHF. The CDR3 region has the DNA TGTGCCAGTAGTCTTCGACAGGGGCAGAGACAGCCCCAGCATTTT.